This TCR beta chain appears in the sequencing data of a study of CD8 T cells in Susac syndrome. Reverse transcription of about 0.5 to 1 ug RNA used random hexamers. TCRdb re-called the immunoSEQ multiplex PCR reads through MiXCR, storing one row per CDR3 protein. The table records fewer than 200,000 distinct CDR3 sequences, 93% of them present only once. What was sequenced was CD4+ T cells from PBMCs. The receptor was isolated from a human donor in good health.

CDR3 in amino acids: CASSPSSREKLFF. In nucleotides, the CDR3 is TGTGCCAGCAGCCCTTCCTCCCGGGAAAAACTGTTTTTT. V usage is TRBV7-2 and J usage is TRBJ1-4; no clear D gene. Germline V CDR1 and CDR2: SGHTA, FQGNSA. The CDR3 contains 13 residues. The ends were cut back, 5 bases at V and 8 bases at J, with 12 bases in the middle.